This T cell receptor (beta chain) was identified during a study of shared clonotypes between healthy human individuals. Notes on the study in general: Compared with memory subsets, naive subsets generally had larger estimated richness. At large depth, rarefaction still showed sorted-subset sequencing to be incomplete.

Only in-frame clones appear in the TCRdb table, and some are missing; sequencing was by immunoSEQ multiplex PCR. The data contain approximately 650,000 clones, nearly 97% of them singletons. Naivety among CD8 cells was defined by CD45RO negativity and positive CCR7 selection, thereby excluding terminally differentiated effector memory CD45RA+ cells. There were only Caucasian adults among the donors, and all lived in Nashville, Tennessee. Points on this clone: The antigen is undetermined.

V lost 0 bases to trimming and J lost 3 bases, with 12 bases between them. The CDR3 runs 15 residues. Germline CDR1 and CDR2: MNHEY and SMNVEV (reference sequence). The specimen was naive CD8+ T cells sorted from blood. The receptor's source is a woman younger than 45 in good health. The chain employs TRBV27 and TRBJ2-7; the D is unclear. CDR3 in amino acids: CASSLSAVGNYEQYF. CDR3 in DNA: TGTGCCAGCAGTTTATCGGCCGTAGGCAACTACGAGCAGTACTTC.